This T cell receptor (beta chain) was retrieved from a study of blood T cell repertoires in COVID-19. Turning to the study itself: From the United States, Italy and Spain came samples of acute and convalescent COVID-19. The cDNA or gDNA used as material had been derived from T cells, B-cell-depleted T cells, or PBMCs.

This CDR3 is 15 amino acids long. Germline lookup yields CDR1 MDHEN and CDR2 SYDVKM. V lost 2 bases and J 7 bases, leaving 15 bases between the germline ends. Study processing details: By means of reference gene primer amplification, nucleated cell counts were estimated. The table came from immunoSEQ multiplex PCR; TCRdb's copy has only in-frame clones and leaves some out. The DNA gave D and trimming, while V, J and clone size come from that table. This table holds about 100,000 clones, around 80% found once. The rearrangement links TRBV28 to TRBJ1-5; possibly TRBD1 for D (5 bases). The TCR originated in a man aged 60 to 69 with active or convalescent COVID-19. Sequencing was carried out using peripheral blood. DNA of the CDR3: TGTGCCAGCAGTTTACTGGGGCGCGGGGGGCAGCCCCAGCATTTT. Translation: CASSLLGRGGQPQHF.